These 27 T cell receptor beta chains were sequenced from one sample in a study of monozygotic twins with inflammatory bowel disease. TCRdb reanalyzed the 5' RACE reads, giving one entry per CDR3 protein sequence and no DNA. The sample has about 380,000 distinct CDR3 sequences. Sequenced material: blood. The receptor set was obtained from a human donor with ulcerative colitis or Crohn's disease, or a healthy co-twin of an affected twin (not recorded which).

The V call is TRBV3-1, the J call TRBJ2-7; the TCRdb call, TRBD2, lacks DNA for checking. Germline CDR1 and CDR2: LGHDT and YNNKEL (reference sequence). This CDR3 is 18 amino acids long. The CDR3 sequence: CASSPPTSIRSSRYEQYF.

This chain connects TRBV6-2 or TRBV6-3 to TRBJ2-3. The CDR3 is made up of 15 amino acids. Germline CDR1 MNHEY, CDR2 SVGEGT. This CDR3 reads CASSYMGFGTDTQYF.

This chain connects TRBV11-2 to TRBJ2-2; with no DNA, the TCRdb D assignment of TRBD1 cannot be verified. The CDR3 has 15 residues. CDR1 and CDR2 from the germline V gene are SGHAT and FQNNGV. This CDR3 reads CASSTVGQGGGELFF.

The rearrangement joins TRBV5-1 to TRBJ2-3; lacking DNA, the TRBD1 call made by TCRdb goes unchecked. Germline V lookup: CDR1 SGHRS, CDR2 YFSETQ. This CDR3 is built from 13 residues. The CDR3 is CASSSGAGDTQYF.

J is TRBJ2-5 and V is TRBV12-3 or TRBV12-4; TCRdb's D gene call, TRBD2, goes unchecked for lack of DNA. The CDR3 contains 17 residues. CDR3 residues: CASSGQRLAGMMETQYF.

The chain joins TRBV7-2 to TRBJ2-5; TCRdb's assignment of TRBD1 cannot be checked, as there is no DNA. The CDR3 has 13 amino acids. In germline, CDR1 is SGHTA, CDR2 FQGNSA. This CDR3 is CASSLQGKETQYF.

This sequence joins TRBV20-1 and TRBJ2-4. The CDR3 has 14 amino acids. CDR1 is DFQATT and CDR2 is SNEGSKA in the germline V gene (reference sequence). The CDR3 loop reads CSAREGLAKNIQYF.

The rearrangement links TRBV28 to TRBJ2-7; the TCRdb D gene call, TRBD1, has no DNA to confirm it. The CDR3 length is 15 residues. Germline values: CDR1 MDHEN, CDR2 SYDVKM. CDR3: CASRAPGQEIYEQYF.

The CDR3 loop is CASSEGALGPTGELFF. The chain recombines TRBV2 with TRBJ2-2; with no DNA, the TCRdb D assignment of TRBD2 cannot be verified. This CDR3 is 16 amino acids long. Germline CDR1 reads SNHLY; CDR2 reads FYNNEI.

J is TRBJ2-5 and V is TRBV6-5; there is no DNA to check the TCRdb D call of TRBD1. The germline CDR1 and CDR2 sequences are MNHEY and SVGAGI. The CDR3 is 18 residues long. The CDR3 here is CASSYSLGQGADQETQYF.

The chain carries TRBV2 and TRBJ2-5; the D gene TCRdb calls, TRBD1, cannot be checked with no DNA. The V gene's germline CDR1 is SNHLY and CDR2 FYNNEI. CDR3 size: 15 residues. The CDR3 is CASRERQTGEETQYF.

The rearrangement joins TRBV5-1 to TRBJ2-7; absent DNA, TCRdb's TRBD2 call cannot be checked. The germline V gene encodes CDR1 SGHRS and CDR2 YFSETQ. CDR3 length: 15 amino acids. CDR3: CASSRSGGSYYEQYF.

V is TRBV7-3 and J is TRBJ2-6; TCRdb names TRBD1, which stays unverified in the absence of DNA. CDR1 is SGHTA and CDR2 is FQGTGA in the germline V gene. The CDR3 consists of 15 residues. The CDR3 sequence is CASSLTRAGANVLTF. Filled out from reference TRBV7-3 and TRBJ2-6, the complete variable domain reads GAGVSQTPSNKVTEKGKYVELRCDPISGHTALYWYRQSLGQGPEFLIYFQGTGAADDSGLPNDRFFAVRPEGSVSTLKIQRTERGDSAVYLCASSLTRAGANVLTFGAGSRLTVL.

The rearrangement joins TRBV6-2 or TRBV6-3 to TRBJ1-6. The CDR3 spans 12 residues. In germline, CDR1 is MNHEY, CDR2 SVGEGT. This CDR3 reads CASTEYNSPLHF.

V usage is TRBV6-5 and J usage is TRBJ1-2; TCRdb selects TRBD1, and the lack of DNA leaves this call unchecked. This CDR3 comprises 15 residues. The germline CDR1 and CDR2 sequences are MNHEY and SVGAGI. This chain's CDR3 is CASSYVGRENYGYTF.

J is TRBJ2-5 and V is TRBV6-1. The CDR3 consists of 16 residues. Germline V gene lookup returns CDR1 MNHNS and CDR2 SASEGT. The CDR3 sequence is CASSLSLTTNQETQYF.

This chain connects TRBV12-3 or TRBV12-4 to TRBJ1-4; TCRdb's D call of TRBD1 is untestable without DNA. The CDR3 covers 15 residues. CDR3: CASSLGQGRDEKLFF.

This chain connects TRBV7-2 to TRBJ2-7; the D call of TRBD1 rests on TCRdb alone, since no DNA is present to check it. Germline CDR1 and CDR2: SGHTA and FQGNSA. There are 14 residues in the CDR3. This chain's CDR3 is CASRRGQGFYEQYF.

V gene TRBV7-2 combines with J gene TRBJ1-5. Germline CDR1 is SGHTA and CDR2 is FQGNSA. The CDR3 is made up of 16 amino acids. The CDR3 reads CASSLGAVRAGQPQHF.

This chain joins TRBV24-1 and TRBJ2-5. This CDR3 contains 13 residues. Germline CDR1 is KGHDR and CDR2 is SFDVKD. CDR3 amino acids: CATSLGSQETQYF.

The J gene is TRBJ2-1, the V gene TRBV7-9. CDR1 is SEHNR and CDR2 is FQNEAQ in the germline V gene (reference sequence). This CDR3 has 15 amino acids. CDR3 loop: CASSDTGSSYNEQFF.

The V and J genes are TRBV11-2 and TRBJ1-2. The length of the CDR3 is 13 residues. Germline V gives CDR1 SGHAT, CDR2 FQNNGV. CDR3 amino acids: CASSQLGSYGYTF.

This chain joins TRBV29-1 and TRBJ1-3. The CDR3 runs 12 residues. Germline V lookup: CDR1 SQVTM, CDR2 ANQGSEA. The CDR3: CSVDTSGNTIYF. Full variable domain (rest looked up from reference TRBV29-1 and TRBJ1-3): SAVISQKPSRDICQRGTSLTIQCQVDSQVTMMFWYRQQPGQSLTLIATANQGSEATYESGFVIDKFPISRPNLTFSTLTVSNMSPEDSSIYLCSVDTSGNTIYFGEGSWLTVV.

This chain connects TRBV14 to TRBJ1-5. This CDR3 spans 13 amino acids. CDR1 SGHDN and CDR2 FVKESK come from the germline V gene. CDR3 protein: CASSLGPSGPQHF.

The chain couples TRBV5-1 to TRBJ2-3; lacking DNA, the TRBD1 call made by TCRdb goes unchecked. CDR3 length: 15 amino acids. The germline CDR1 and CDR2 sequences are SGHRS and YFSETQ. The chain's CDR3 is CASRPTDSLGDTQYF.

This sequence joins TRBV9 and TRBJ2-7; checking the TCRdb D call of TRBD1 is not possible without DNA. CDR1 is SGDLS, CDR2 YYNGEE, per germline. This CDR3 has 15 amino acids. The CDR3 spells CAGSATQVWTYEQYF.

CDR3 in amino acids: CASSPYLLTDTQYF. This chain joins TRBV5-1 and TRBJ2-3. Germline CDR1 reads SGHRS; CDR2 reads YFSETQ. The CDR3 sequence is 14 residues long.